The 5 T cell receptor beta chains presented below share a single source sample, sequenced in a study of Graves' ophthalmopathy and Graves' hyperthyroidism. From RNA, the CDR3 regions of TCR beta chains were amplified and sequenced. HTBI primers primed a first-round RT-PCR, and a second-round multiplex PCR followed. One entry per CDR3 protein results from TCRdb running MiXCR on the multiplex PCR reads. The sample carries about 24,000 distinct CDR3 sequences, roughly 50% recorded once. Sequencing was carried out using peripheral blood. Every receptor here comes from an adult woman with stable Graves' hyperthyroidism.

Relative to its sample, this clonotype is medium-sized. The chain links TRBV6-5 to TRBJ1-2; no clear D. Germline V lookup: CDR1 MNHEY, CDR2 SVGAGI. This CDR3 region has 11 residues. In nucleotides, the CDR3 is TGTGCAGTGGGTCCAGGCTATGGCTACACCTTC. Its protein is CAVGPGYGYTF.

V usage is TRBV5-6 and J usage is TRBJ2-1, with 10 bases that match TRBD1. V lost 6 bases and J lost 7; bases outside the gene matches: 7. CDR1 is SGHDT and CDR2 is YYEEEE in the germline V gene. The CDR3 sequence is 14 residues long. The CDR3 bases are TGTGCCAGCATCGGGACAGGGGTTACAAATGAGCAGTTCTTC. It specifies CASIGTGVTNEQFF.

About this clonotype: A read error may account for a junction end that differs from germline. This rearrangement joins TRBV12-3 or TRBV12-4 to TRBJ2-7; 7 bases line up with TRBD1. This CDR3 spans 13 amino acids. The CDR3 loop is CASSWDSSYGQYF. DNA of the CDR3: TGTGCCAGCAGTTGGGACAGCTCCTACGGGCAGTACTTC.

This clonotype was observed at least ten times. The V and J genes are TRBV2 and TRBJ2-1, with TRBD1 identical over 8 bases. The germline CDR1 and CDR2 sequences are SNHLY and FYNNEI. The CDR3 runs to 16 residues. V was pared by 0 bases and J by 2 bases, with 3 bases of the junction left unmatched. The CDR3 region is CASSEAQGAPYNEQFF. The CDR3 DNA follows: TGTGCCAGCAGTGAAGCCCAGGGGGCCCCCTACAATGAGCAGTTCTTC.

CDR3 amino acids: CASSRTSLMADTQYF. Here the CDR3 DNA reads TGTGCCAGCAGTCGGACTAGTCTTATGGCAGATACGCAGTATTTT. This sequence joins TRBV6-5 and TRBJ2-3; 7 nucleotides agree with TRBD2. The germline CDR1 and CDR2 sequences are MNHEY and SVGAGI. The CDR3 is 15 amino acids. The J segment lost 4 bases and the V segment lost 5 bases, leaving 9 bases of the junction unmatched.